This is a list of T cell receptor beta chains from one sample in a study of spatial heterogeneity in lung cancer. One entry per CDR3 protein results from TCRdb running MiXCR on the 5' RACE reads. Of roughly 18,000 distinct CDR3 sequences listed, 5.5% to 8.5% are singletons. The input for sequencing was lung tumor tissue, taken at surgery. These receptor sequences come from a female donor with early-stage non-small cell lung cancer. Each CDR3 is given with its conserved first and last residue. D genes are given only for firm matches. Size tells how often a clone was seen (once, few, many) or the class of an expanded clone, and some rows leave it out.

many,NA,TRBV27,TRBJ1-1,TGTGCCAGCAGTTCCCCGGGACCGATGAGTATCATGAACACTGAAGCTTTCTTT,CASSSPGPMSIMNTEAFF
few,NA,TRBV3-1,TRBJ1-1,TGTGCCAACAGTCGCGCCGATGAAGCTTTCTTT,CANSRADEAFF
NA,TRBD1,TRBV20-1,TRBJ2-3,TGCAGTGCTAGAGCGGGGACAGGGGAAGGCACAGATACGCAGTATTTT,CSARAGTGEGTDTQYF
many,TRBD2,TRBV7-8,TRBJ2-2,TGTGCCAGCAGCCTACTAGCGGGGGGACTGCCACCGAACACCGGGGAGCTGTTTTTT,CASSLLAGGLPPNTGELFF
many,NA,TRBV5-1,TRBJ1-1,TGCGCCAGCAGCGGTACAGGGATTTTAACTGAAGCTTTCTTT,CASSGTGILTEAFF
once,TRBD1,TRBV12-3/TRBV12-4,TRBJ1-4,TGTGCCAGCAGTCAGGGGGACAGGGAAAGAAAACTGTTTTTT,CASSQGDRERKLFF
many,TRBD2,TRBV7-7,TRBJ2-1,TGTGCTAGCAGCCCGACAGGGCGGGGGGGCCTAAATGAGCAGTTCTTC,CASSPTGRGGLNEQFF
few,NA,TRBV7-3,TRBJ2-4,TGTGCCAGCAGCTTAGGTCCTGAGTCCCCCCAGTACTTC,CASSLGPESPQYF
NA,TRBD1,TRBV28,TRBJ1-1,TGTGCCAGCAGTAACAGGGGGCGAAGCACTGAAGCTTTCTTT,CASSNRGRSTEAFF
many,NA,TRBV9,TRBJ1-1,TGTGCCAGCAGCGCCCGGAGTAGCGGGGTTGGCACTGAAGCTTTCTTT,CASSARSSGVGTEAFF
few,TRBD1,TRBV24-1,TRBJ1-2,TGTGCCACCAGTTACGGACAGGCAAACTATGGCTACACCTTC,CATSYGQANYGYTF
medium-sized,TRBD2,TRBV12-3/TRBV12-4,TRBJ2-3,TGTGCCAGCAGTTTGCGGAAGACTAGCGGTGCAGATACGCAGTATTTT,CASSLRKTSGADTQYF
many,NA,TRBV5-1,TRBJ1-5,TGCGCCAGCAGCTTGGACAGCTATAGCAATCAGCCCCAGCATTTT,CASSLDSYSNQPQHF
NA,TRBD1,TRBV5-6,TRBJ1-5,TGTGCCAGCAGCTGGGGTGGGACAGCTCGGAGAGATCAGCCCCAGCATTTT,CASSWGGTARRDQPQHF
many,NA,TRBV29-1,TRBJ2-5,TGCAGCGTCGCGCCGCCCGATTTGCGGGAGACCCAGTACTTC,CSVAPPDLRETQYF
NA,NA,TRBV7-2,TRBJ2-3,TGTGCCAGCAGCTTAGGGGGACAATGGATGGATACGCAGTATTTT,CASSLGGQWMDTQYF
NA,TRBD1,TRBV12-3/TRBV12-4,TRBJ1-2,TGTGCCAGCAGCCAGGACAGGTCGGATGGCTACACCTTC,CASSQDRSDGYTF
many,TRBD1,TRBV15,TRBJ1-5,TGTGCCACCAGCAGAGAATATGCAGGGGGGCGATTGCAGCCCCAGCATTTT,CATSREYAGGRLQPQHF
few,TRBD1,TRBV12-5,TRBJ2-5,TGTGCTAGTGGTTTAAACGCCAGGGGGGAGACCCAGTACTTC,CASGLNARGETQYF
many,NA,TRBV12-3/TRBV12-4,TRBJ1-6,TGTGCCAGCAGTTTAGTGGACAATTCACCCCTCCACTTT,CASSLVDNSPLHF
many,NA,TRBV12-3/TRBV12-4,TRBJ2-7,TGTGCCAGCAGGAGGGGGGTTATTGGCGAGCAGTACTTC,CASRRGVIGEQYF
many,NA,TRBV7-2,TRBJ1-2,TGTGCCAGCAGCCCCCCCCGGACAGAATACTATGGCTACACCTTC,CASSPPRTEYYGYTF